This note documents a single T cell receptor beta chain sequence. Germline V CDR1 and CDR2: KGHSH, LQKENI. V was clipped by 0 bases and J by 5 bases; unmatched bases: 4. The CDR3 is 16 residues long. The sample comes from a study of cytomegalovirus exposure and HLA in healthy donors. Vbeta (60) and Jbeta (13) primers were used in the PCR. Only in-frame clones appear in the TCRdb table, and some are missing; sequencing was by immunoSEQ multiplex PCR. The table records 250,000 to 350,000 clones, roughly 85% of them present only once. The sequenced sample was PBMCs. The TCR comes from a man aged 35 to 55 in good health and CMV-seropositive. This chain links TRBV18 with TRBJ2-1, with 10 nucleotides matching TRBD2. The CDR3 coding sequence is TGTGCCAGCTCACCACCGGCTAGCGGGAGTCACAATGAGCAGTTCTTC. Translation gives CASSPPASGSHNEQFF.